This is a list of T cell receptor beta chains from one sample in a study of blood T cell repertoires in COVID-19. Generated by immunoSEQ multiplex PCR, the TCRdb table keeps only in-frame clones and is missing some. The data contain 150,000 to 200,000 clones, 80% of them singletons. Sequences were obtained from PBMCs or T cells enriched from blood (not recorded which). All receptors derive from a middle-aged man who had recovered from COVID-19. Both conserved end residues are part of each CDR3. D genes are given only for firm matches. Rows may omit the clone size; those that give it use once, few, many or a size class.

J,D,size,V,CDR3,DNA
TRBJ1-5,.,once,TRBV7-8,CASVRGDGQPQHF,TGTGCCAGCGTTAGGGGTGATGGTCAGCCCCAGCATTTT
TRBJ1-5,.,.,TRBV5-8,CASSRGEVSNQPQHF,TGTGCCAGCAGCCGGGGTGAGGTCAGCAATCAGCCCCAGCATTTT
TRBJ2-2,.,.,TRBV14,CASSRTVTGELFF,TGTGCCAGCAGCCGGACAGTCACCGGGGAGCTGTTTTTT
TRBJ2-5,.,.,TRBV4-1,CASSQDPAGPLKTQYF,TGCGCCAGCAGCCAAGACCCGGCAGGGCCCCTAAAGACCCAGTACTTC
TRBJ2-2,TRBD2,.,TRBV13,CASSSLTVDYGGGDTGELFF,TGTGCCAGCAGCTCACTGACGGTGGATTACGGGGGGGGCGACACCGGGGAGCTGTTTTTT
TRBJ1-4,.,.,TRBV19,CASSIPSGEKLFF,TGTGCCAGTAGTATTCCCTCCGGTGAAAAACTGTTTTTT
TRBJ1-2,.,.,TRBV19,CASSIGHLYGYTF,TGTGCCAGTAGTATAGGACACCTTTATGGCTACACCTTC
TRBJ2-3,.,.,TRBV27,CASSIRTGQNTQYF,TGTGCCAGCAGTATAAGAACAGGACAGAATACGCAGTATTTT
TRBJ1-1,.,.,TRBV6-5,CATEHLLGERSEAFF,TGTGCCACCGAACACCTTCTCGGGGAAAGGAGCGAAGCTTTCTTT
TRBJ1-1,.,.,TRBV18,CASSPRTDLNTEAFF,TGTGCCAGCTCCCCCCGGACAGACTTGAACACTGAAGCTTTCTTT
TRBJ1-1,.,.,TRBV21-1,CASSKSGGGEDGGNTEAFF,TGTGCCAGCAGCAAAAGTGGGGGTGGGGAGGATGGAGGGAACACTGAAGCTTTCTTT
TRBJ2-5,.,.,TRBV19,CASSITKETQYF,TGTGCCAGTAGTATTACAAAAGAGACCCAGTACTTC
TRBJ2-5,.,.,TRBV19,CASSIGQVQETQYF,TGTGCCAGTAGTATAGGACAAGTCCAAGAGACCCAGTACTTC
TRBJ2-3,TRBD2,few,TRBV9,CASSALAASTDTQYF,TGTGCCAGCAGCGCACTAGCGGCTAGCACAGATACGCAGTATTTT
TRBJ2-1,.,.,TRBV9,CASSVGDEQFF,TGTGCCAGCAGCGTTGGAGATGAGCAGTTCTTC
TRBJ2-1,TRBD2,once,TRBV19,CASSMSLAGGLTTVNEQFF,TGTGCCAGTAGTATGTCGCTAGCGGGGGGGCTAACAACCGTCAATGAGCAGTTCTTC
TRBJ1-5,TRBD1,.,TRBV24-1,CATSVTGANQPQHF,TGTGCCACCAGTGTGACAGGGGCCAATCAGCCCCAGCATTTT
TRBJ1-5,.,.,TRBV7-9,CASSPGNQPQHF,TGTGCCAGCAGCCCAGGGAATCAGCCCCAGCATTTT
TRBJ2-3,TRBD1,.,TRBV9,CASSVGLRQGTDTQYF,TGTGCCAGCAGCGTAGGATTGAGACAGGGGACAGATACGCAGTATTTT
TRBJ1-1,.,once,TRBV30,CAWTRNMNTEAFF,TGTGCCTGGACGAGGAACATGAACACTGAAGCTTTCTTT
TRBJ1-6,.,few,TRBV2,CASTRSGYNSPLHF,TGTGCCAGCACCCGGTCAGGGTATAATTCACCCCTCCACTTT
TRBJ2-7,.,once,TRBV6-5,CASSYSRTGHSYEQYF,TGTGCCAGCAGTTACTCAAGGACCGGACACTCCTACGAGCAGTACTTC
TRBJ1-5,TRBD1,.,TRBV12-5,CASAHRGGGQPQHF,TGTGCTAGTGCCCACAGGGGGGGCGGTCAGCCCCAGCATTTT
TRBJ2-3,TRBD2,few,TRBV19,CASSMGGGRTDTQYF,TGTGCCAGTAGTATGGGCGGGGGACGCACAGATACGCAGTATTTT
TRBJ2-3,.,few,TRBV18,CASSVTGTDTQYF,TGTGCCAGCTCAGTTACGGGCACAGATACGCAGTATTTT
TRBJ2-7,.,.,TRBV7-9,CASSSDNLRWEQYF,TGTGCCAGCAGCTCCGATAACCTCCGGTGGGAGCAGTACTTC
TRBJ2-7,TRBD2,few,TRBV4-1,CASSQGASGEVEQYF,TGCGCCAGCAGCCAAGGGGCTAGCGGGGAGGTCGAGCAGTACTTC
TRBJ1-4,.,.,TRBV5-6,CASSLMGGDEKLFF,TGTGCCAGCAGCTTGATGGGGGGAGATGAAAAACTGTTTTTT
TRBJ2-1,TRBD1,.,TRBV19,CASSWSGGRNEQFF,TGTGCCAGTAGTTGGTCAGGGGGAAGGAATGAGCAGTTCTTC
TRBJ1-2,.,once,TRBV5-6,CASSSLQGDYGYTF,TGTGCCAGCAGCTCTCTACAGGGAGACTATGGCTACACCTTC
TRBJ2-3,TRBD1,.,TRBV5-1,CASSFLTKTGTGDPDTQYF,TGCGCCAGCAGCTTCCTTACCAAGACCGGGACAGGGGACCCAGATACGCAGTATTTT
TRBJ1-2,.,.,TRBV18,CASSPPENYGYTF,TGTGCCAGCTCACCACCTGAGAACTATGGCTACACCTTC
TRBJ1-1,.,once,TRBV29-1,CSLARGTEAFF,TGCAGCCTTGCCAGGGGCACTGAAGCTTTCTTT
TRBJ1-1,TRBD1,.,TRBV6-5,CASSYQQGGTEAFF,TGTGCCAGCAGTTACCAACAGGGGGGCACTGAAGCTTTCTTT
TRBJ2-2,TRBD1,.,TRBV10-3,CAISGGQGNTGELFF,TGTGCCATCAGTGGGGGACAGGGGAACACCGGGGAGCTGTTTTTT
TRBJ1-1,TRBD1,.,TRBV9,CASSVQGAWNTEAFF,TGTGCCAGCAGCGTCCAGGGGGCTTGGAACACTGAAGCTTTCTTT
TRBJ2-4,TRBD1,.,TRBV7-9,CASSLRQGAENIQYF,TGTGCCAGCAGCTTGAGACAGGGGGCTGAAAACATTCAGTACTTC
TRBJ2-1,.,.,TRBV5-4,CASSVRGSYNEQFF,TGTGCCAGCAGCGTACGAGGATCCTACAATGAGCAGTTCTTC
TRBJ1-1,.,.,TRBV5-4,CASREQGYTEAFF,TGTGCCAGCAGGGAACAGGGATACACTGAAGCTTTCTTT
TRBJ2-3,TRBD1,many,TRBV2,CASSFYRGADTQYF,TGTGCCAGCAGTTTCTACAGGGGGGCAGATACGCAGTATTTT
TRBJ2-2,.,.,TRBV6-5,CASRWTVSFDGELFF,TGTGCCAGCAGGTGGACAGTTTCATTTGACGGGGAGCTGTTTTTT
TRBJ2-1,.,.,TRBV18,CASSPPSLNNEQFF,TGTGCCAGCTCACCCCCTAGCCTGAACAATGAGCAGTTCTTC
TRBJ2-1,.,few,TRBV3-1/TRBV3-2,CASSQLLGSGEQFF,TGTGCCAGCAGCCAATTACTAGGCTCGGGTGAGCAGTTCTTC
TRBJ2-1,.,.,TRBV7-9,CASSLISGWSYNEQFF,TGTGCCAGCAGCTTGATTTCAGGGTGGTCCTACAATGAGCAGTTCTTC
TRBJ2-1,.,.,TRBV7-7,CASSRHTPGALNEQFF,TGTGCCAGCAGCCGTCACACACCTGGGGCCTTAAATGAGCAGTTCTTC
TRBJ1-6,TRBD1,few,TRBV27,CASSVRVQGNSPLHF,TGTGCCAGCAGTGTCAGGGTACAGGGGAATTCACCCCTCCACTTT
TRBJ1-6,.,.,TRBV15,CATSRDPKADNLHF,TGTGCCACCAGCAGAGATCCTAAGGCGGACAACCTCCACTTT
TRBJ1-1,.,.,TRBV27,CASSRSGVRSFF,TGTGCCAGCAGTCGGTCGGGGGTGAGGTCTTTCTTT
TRBJ1-2,.,.,TRBV5-6,CASSLKQGFLYGYTF,TGTGCCAGCAGCTTAAAACAGGGTTTCCTCTATGGCTACACCTTC
TRBJ2-3,TRBD1,few,TRBV5-4,CASSSPGQSGTQYF,TGTGCCAGCAGCTCTCCGGGACAGTCAGGGACGCAGTATTTT
TRBJ2-5,.,.,TRBV7-9,CASSSELQETQYF,TGTGCCAGCAGCTCGGAGCTCCAAGAGACCCAGTACTTC
TRBJ2-3,.,.,TRBV6-9,CASSSPGADTQYF,TGTGCCAGCAGTTCCCCAGGGGCGGATACGCAGTATTTT
TRBJ2-7,.,.,TRBV10-3,CAISGTDRHEQYF,TGTGCCATCAGTGGGACAGATCGCCACGAGCAGTACTTC
TRBJ1-1,.,.,TRBV7-9,CASSLRGGTEAFF,TGTGCCAGCAGCTTAAGAGGGGGTACTGAAGCTTTCTTT
TRBJ1-2,.,.,TRBV2,CASSQTTYGYTF,TGTGCCAGCAGTCAGACTACCTATGGCTACACCTTC